One sample yielded the 19 T cell receptor beta chains listed below, sequenced in a study of human thymus T cells. Resections removed during corrective heart surgery provided the thymus tissue used. Clones were read by immunoSEQ multiplex PCR, and TCRdb kept only the in-frame ones, dropping some. This table has around 70,000 clones, 85% to 95% appearing once. The sequenced sample was thymus tissue. Receptors originate from a girl less than two years old with a congenital heart defect but otherwise immunologically healthy.

This sequence joins TRBV30 and TRBJ1-6; unclear D gene. Germline CDR1 is GTSNPN and CDR2 is SVGIG (reference sequence). Deletions cut 0 bases from V and 9 bases from J, with 3 bases between. CDR3 length equals 11 residues. The CDR3 DNA sequence: TGTGCCTGGAGTGTAACTTCACCCCTCCACTTT. Translating gives CAWSVTSPLHF.

The chain links TRBV4-3 to TRBJ2-2, with D unclear. Trimming stripped 3 bases from V and 2 bases from J, with 4 bases between. Germline assignment: CDR1 LGHNA and CDR2 YSLEER. This CDR3 has 13 residues. The CDR3 here is CASSQGNTGELFF. CDR3 DNA: TGCGCCAGCAGCCAGGGAAACACCGGGGAGCTGTTTTTT.

Turning to this clone: The sample carries other DNA sequences with the same CDR3. This chain joins TRBV29-1 and TRBJ2-1; no clear D. Germline CDR1 reads SQVTM; CDR2 reads ANQGSEA. The V end lost 0 bases, the J end lost 0 bases, and 6 bases lay between the germline ends. The CDR3 length is 14 residues. The CDR3 region is CSVEDLSSYNEQFF. Written as DNA, the CDR3 is TGCAGCGTTGAAGATCTGAGCTCCTACAATGAGCAGTTCTTC.

J is TRBJ2-1 and V is TRBV6-6, with a weak D call TRBD2 (5 bases). Looked up from germline, CDR1 is MNHNY and CDR2 is SVGAGI (reference sequence). With 7 bases removed from V and 9 bases from J, the gap between germline ends came to 16 bases. This CDR3 spans 13 amino acids. In DNA, the CDR3 is TGTGCCAGCATTAATCGGACTGGAAGTGAGCAGTTCTTC. Translated: CASINRTGSEQFF.

This chain links TRBV2 with TRBJ2-4; 13 positions match TRBD2. Germline assignment: CDR1 SNHLY and CDR2 FYNNEI. This CDR3 spans 16 amino acids. The trim removed 6 bases at V and 9 bases at J, leaving 11 bases unmatched. CDR3 nucleotides: TGTGCCAGCAGCCGACTAGCGGGAGGAACTTTGGGCATTCAGTACTTC. It specifies CASSRLAGGTLGIQYF.

This clone appeared once. J is TRBJ1-4 and V is TRBV11-2, with 8 bases identical to TRBD1. Germline CDR1 and CDR2: SGHAT and FQNNGV. This CDR3 spans 16 amino acids. V lost 2 bases, J lost 6 bases, and 8 bases stayed unmatched. CDR3 amino acids: CASSLILDRVYEKLFF. CDR3 nucleotide sequence: TGTGCCAGCAGCTTAATCCTGGACAGGGTTTATGAAAAACTGTTTTTT.

This chain joins TRBV27 and TRBJ1-2; D might be TRBD1 (6 bases). V lost 6 bases and J 4 bases, leaving 15 bases between the germline ends. The CDR3 has 14 residues. CDR1 and CDR2 from the germline V gene are MNHEY and SMNVEV (reference sequence). This chain's CDR3 is CASSPLGTPYGYTF. Here the CDR3 DNA reads TGTGCCAGCAGCCCTCTTGGGACACCCTATGGCTACACCTTC.

The chain employs TRBV19 and TRBJ1-4; perhaps TRBD1 as D (5 bases). Germline loops: CDR1 LNHDA, CDR2 SQIVND (reference sequence). Between the trimmed V and J ends, which lost 1 base and 0 bases, there was a span of 15 bases. The CDR3 covers 18 residues. The CDR3 spells CASSIARDRWATNEKLFF. The CDR3 region has the DNA TGTGCCAGTAGTATAGCCCGGGACCGGTGGGCAACTAATGAAAAACTGTTTTTT.

This clone came up a few times. This sequence joins TRBV19 and TRBJ2-1, with TRBD2 matching 11 bases. The ends lost 9 bases at V and 9 bases at J; junction bases unmatched: 13. Germline V gives CDR1 LNHDA, CDR2 SQIVND (reference sequence). The CDR3 runs 15 residues. For the CDR3, the DNA is TGTGCCAGCACAACGCCACATCTAGCGGGAGGTGAGCAGTTCTTC. Translation: CASTTPHLAGGEQFF.

This clone was observed once. The chain uses TRBV5-1 and TRBJ2-7, with D possibly being TRBD2 (5 bases). The CDR3 is made up of 16 amino acids. CDR1 SGHRS and CDR2 YFSETQ come from the germline V gene. V lost 3 bases, J lost 5 bases, and 21 bases lay in between. In DNA form, the CDR3 reads TGCGCCAGCAGCTCACTAGGGTTGGGAAAGGTAAACGAGCAGTACTTC. Translated, it gives CASSSLGLGKVNEQYF.

About this clone: A read error may account for a junction end that differs from germline. This chain joins TRBV18 and TRBJ2-7; TRBD1 agrees at 10 bases. The V gene's germline CDR1 is KGHSH and CDR2 LQKENI. The CDR3 length is 14 residues. CDR3 residues: CATSPGTGAYEQYF. CDR3 DNA sequence: TGTGCCACCTCACCCGGGACAGGGGCCTACGAGCAGTACTTC.

The chain uses TRBV6-1 and TRBJ1-2; TRBD1 is a possible D gene (6 bases). The CDR3 runs 17 residues. V lost 1 base, J lost 0 bases, and 15 bases lay in between. Germline V gives CDR1 MNHNS, CDR2 SASEGT. CDR3 protein: CASSEGTVPWSNYGYTF. The CDR3 region has the DNA TGTGCCAGCAGTGAAGGGACAGTCCCCTGGTCTAACTATGGCTACACCTTC.

This chain joins TRBV7-2 and TRBJ1-2; 7 bases are shared with TRBD1. The germline gives CDR1 SGHTA, CDR2 FQGNSA. The CDR3 is 14 amino acids. V lost 5 bases, J lost 4 bases, and 7 bases stayed unmatched. The DNA of the CDR3 is TGTGCCAGCAGCCCCAGACAGGGTAGCTATGGCTACACCTTC. Translation: CASSPRQGSYGYTF.

This chain links TRBV5-1 with TRBJ1-1, with D maybe TRBD1 (5 bases). Per germline, CDR1 SGHRS and CDR2 YFSETQ. The ends were cut back, 0 bases at V and 1 base at J, with 16 bases in the middle. The CDR3 covers 17 residues. The CDR3 protein is CASSLVSQGLENTEAFF. The CDR3 coding sequence is TGCGCCAGCAGCTTGGTTTCCCAGGGTCTAGAGAACACTGAAGCTTTCTTT.

The chain has TRBV5-6 and TRBJ2-1, with TRBD1 matching over 7 bases. The germline V gene encodes CDR1 SGHDT and CDR2 YYEEEE. The CDR3 is 15 amino acids. The trim removed 2 bases at V and 8 bases at J, leaving 10 bases unmatched. CDR3 residues: CASSFKGGSGDEQFF. The CDR3 DNA is TGTGCCAGCAGCTTTAAAGGGGGCTCCGGGGATGAGCAGTTCTTC.

The rearrangement links TRBV28 to TRBJ2-1, with 10 bases identical to TRBD2. J gave up 0 bases and V 4 bases, and 0 bases lay outside the gene matches. The CDR3 contains 15 residues. From germline, CDR1 is MDHEN and CDR2 SYDVKM. The CDR3 sequence: CASSSSGSSYNEQFF. The CDR3 DNA sequence: TGTGCCAGCAGTTCTAGCGGGAGCTCCTACAATGAGCAGTTCTTC.

V is TRBV28 and J is TRBJ2-1, with 7 bases matching TRBD2. The V gene end was trimmed by 3 bases and the J gene end by 7 bases; junction bases not matched to a gene: 9. Germline V gene data show CDR1 as MDHEN and CDR2 as SYDVKM. This CDR3 region has 15 residues. The CDR3 region has the DNA TGTGCCAGCAGTTTGAGAGGGAGGGATTGGAATGAGCAGTTCTTC. This translates into CASSLRGRDWNEQFF.

The rearrangement joins TRBV15 to TRBJ2-1; 11 nucleotides line up with TRBD2. CDR3 length equals 16 residues. In germline, CDR1 is LNHNV, CDR2 YYDKDF (reference sequence). V gave up 5 bases and J gave up 0 bases; unmatched junction bases: 3. The chain's CDR3 is CATSGTSGSSYNEQFF. CDR3 coding DNA: TGTGCCACCAGCGGGACTAGCGGAAGCTCCTACAATGAGCAGTTCTTC.

The gene calls are TRBV28 and TRBJ2-7; 7 bases align to TRBD1. There are 16 residues in the CDR3. With 6 bases clipped from V and 2 bases from J, the junction kept 13 bases outside the gene matches. The V gene's germline CDR1 is MDHEN and CDR2 SYDVKM. In DNA, the CDR3 is TGTGCCAGCAGGACACAGGGGAGCGGAGCCACCTACGAGCAGTACTTC. Encoded protein: CASRTQGSGATYEQYF.